This T cell receptor (beta chain) was documented in a study of T cells expressing NK-cell markers. Synthesis of TCR beta cDNA relied on 5'RACE template switching carrying UMIs. After re-calling the 5' RACE reads, TCRdb lists one entry per CDR3 protein, DNA absent. The repertoire table contains 350,000 to 500,000 distinct CDR3 sequences. The CDR3 length is 16 residues. Germline-derived CDR1 and CDR2 are SGHAT and FQNNGV. This chain uses TRBV11-2 with TRBJ2-5; TCRdb outputs TRBD2, but without DNA this stays unchecked. The receptor was isolated from a woman aged 18 to 75 in good health. The sequencing sample was made of blood T cells: a sorted CD56 or NKG2C T cell subset, CD4+ or CD8+ T cells, or bulk PBMC T cells (not recorded which). The CDR3: CASSLVSGGPQETQYF.